Given below is one T cell receptor beta chain in context. Antigen unknown. This CDR3 comprises 17 residues. The V end lost 3 bases, the J end lost 0 bases, and 15 bases lay between the germline ends. CDR1 is ENHRY and CDR2 is SYGVKD in the germline V gene. The tumor samples were collected prior to definitive surgery or chemotherapy. The table came from immunoSEQ multiplex PCR; TCRdb's copy has only in-frame clones and leaves some out. The sample includes roughly 7,600 clones, approximately 84% seen only once; the top ten take approximately 10%. This record belongs to a study of high-grade serous ovarian cancer treatment subgroups. Study overall: Each sample yielded on average roughly 7,000 unique TCR beta rearrangements from some 14,000 reads.

General study points: Different patients shared almost no repertoire; same-patient tumors shared about 0.095 to 0.79.

The receptor was derived from a human donor with high-grade serous ovarian cancer. V and J are TRBV10-3 and TRBJ2-1; D call uncertain. Sequenced input: tumor tissue. CDR3: CAISDLGSYTSYNEQFF. As DNA, the CDR3 is TGTGCCATCAGTGATTTAGGTAGCTACACCTCCTACAATGAGCAGTTCTTC.